Listed below are T cell receptor beta chains from one sample, sequenced in a study of early T cells in non-severe SARS-CoV-2 infection. TCRdb recomputed calls from the 5' RACE reads with MiXCR, one row per CDR3 protein. The sample holds about 92,000 distinct CDR3 sequences, 12% to 15% seen once. The sample taken for sequencing was whole blood. The receptors here all came from an adult who was a healthcare worker with PCR-confirmed SARS-CoV-2 infection or an uninfected control (not recorded which). Both conserved end residues are part of each CDR3. The D gene is left open where the match is weak. The listing skips clone size in some rows; elsewhere it reads once, few, many or a size class.

size: many; D: NA; J: TRBJ2-4; V: TRBV6-2/TRBV6-3; CDR3: CASTSWPRDENIQYF; DNA: TGTGCCAGCACCTCCTGGCCCAGGGATGAAAACATTCAGTACTTC
size: few; D: NA; J: TRBJ2-1; V: TRBV6-2/TRBV6-3; CDR3: CASSFPRPINEQFF; DNA: TGTGCCAGCAGTTTTCCCCGTCCAATCAATGAGCAGTTCTTC
size: NA; D: NA; J: TRBJ2-7; V: TRBV29-1; CDR3: CSVERTDNIKTYEQYF; DNA: TGCAGCGTTGAACGAACTGATAATATCAAAACCTACGAGCAGTACTTC
size: many; D: NA; J: TRBJ2-5; V: TRBV3-1; CDR3: CASSQGAGRIQETQYF; DNA: TGTGCCAGCAGCCAAGGCGCCGGCAGGATCCAAGAGACCCAGTACTTC
size: NA; D: TRBD2; J: TRBJ2-7; V: TRBV11-3; CDR3: CASSPGRDEQYF; DNA: TGTGCCAGCAGCCCGGGGAGGGACGAGCAGTACTTC
size: many; D: NA; J: TRBJ2-3; V: TRBV5-1; CDR3: CASKGSVSTDTQYF; DNA: TGCGCCAGCAAGGGGAGCGTGAGCACAGATACGCAGTATTTT
size: many; D: NA; J: TRBJ1-5; V: TRBV3-1; CDR3: CASSLGGAANNQPQHF; DNA: TGTGCCAGCAGCCTAGGCGGGGCGGCGAACAATCAGCCCCAGCATTTT
size: many; D: TRBD1; J: TRBJ1-5; V: TRBV7-9; CDR3: CASSSGGGNQPQHF; DNA: TGTGCCAGCAGCTCAGGGGGTGGCAATCAGCCCCAGCATTTT
size: few; D: NA; J: TRBJ1-3; V: TRBV6-6; CDR3: CASSYSIGNTIYF; DNA: TGTGCCAGCAGTTACTCGATTGGAAACACCATATATTTT
size: NA; D: NA; J: TRBJ2-1; V: TRBV29-1; CDR3: CSVHPGTAGVNEQFF; DNA: TGCAGCGTCCACCCGGGAACTGCAGGGGTCAATGAGCAGTTCTTC
size: NA; D: TRBD2; J: TRBJ2-2; V: TRBV9; CDR3: CASSVAGRAYTGELFF; DNA: TGTGCCAGCAGCGTAGCTGGGAGGGCATACACCGGGGAGCTGTTTTTT
size: NA; D: TRBD1; J: TRBJ2-1; V: TRBV5-4; CDR3: CASSMPGQGARSEQFF; DNA: TGTGCCAGCAGCATGCCGGGACAGGGGGCGCGCAGTGAGCAGTTCTTC
size: NA; D: TRBD1; J: TRBJ1-5; V: TRBV30; CDR3: CAGGVGGDQPQHF; DNA: TGTGCCGGGGGTGTAGGGGGCGACCAGCCCCAGCATTTT
size: many; D: TRBD1; J: TRBJ1-4; V: TRBV29-1; CDR3: CSSGQGTEKLFF; DNA: TGCAGCTCAGGACAGGGAACTGAAAAACTGTTTTTT
size: few; D: NA; J: TRBJ2-7; V: TRBV7-2; CDR3: CASSLLPSGQNYEQYF; DNA: TGTGCCAGCAGCCTCCTCCCGTCGGGACAAAACTACGAGCAGTACTTC
size: few; D: TRBD1; J: TRBJ1-6; V: TRBV20-1; CDR3: CSATTGGNNSPLHF; DNA: TGCAGTGCTACGACAGGGGGTAATAATTCACCCCTCCACTTT
size: few; D: TRBD1; J: TRBJ1-2; V: TRBV6-5; CDR3: CASRGTGLYGYTF; DNA: TGTGCCAGCAGAGGGACAGGACTCTATGGCTACACCTTC
size: few; D: NA; J: TRBJ2-3; V: TRBV19; CDR3: CASSLMGTWRDTQYF; DNA: TGTGCCAGTAGTCTCATGGGCACGTGGCGAGATACGCAGTATTTT
size: NA; D: NA; J: TRBJ2-2; V: TRBV2; CDR3: CASSAGWGNTGELFF; DNA: TGTGCCAGCAGTGCAGGGTGGGGAAACACCGGGGAGCTGTTTTTT
size: many; D: NA; J: TRBJ1-1; V: TRBV12-3/TRBV12-4; CDR3: CASSWNIMNTEAFF; DNA: TGTGCCAGCAGTTGGAACATCATGAACACTGAAGCTTTCTTT
size: NA; D: TRBD1; J: TRBJ1-2; V: TRBV6-5; CDR3: CASSRDSRYGYTF; DNA: TGTGCCAGCAGCCGGGACAGCCGATATGGCTACACCTTC
size: many; D: NA; J: TRBJ2-7; V: TRBV20-1; CDR3: CSARARLSYEQYF; DNA: TGCAGTGCTAGAGCGAGACTGTCCTACGAGCAGTACTTC
size: many; D: NA; J: TRBJ2-1; V: TRBV11-2; CDR3: CATAIPGATNEQFF; DNA: TGTGCCACCGCCATCCCGGGGGCCACGAATGAGCAGTTCTTC
size: NA; D: TRBD1; J: TRBJ1-1; V: TRBV7-2; CDR3: CASSFTGGGDTEAFF; DNA: TGTGCCAGCAGCTTTACAGGGGGCGGGGACACTGAAGCTTTCTTT
size: few; D: NA; J: TRBJ1-3; V: TRBV5-4; CDR3: CASSSPGGEGNTIYF; DNA: TGTGCCAGCAGCTCGCCGGGGGGAGAGGGAAACACCATATATTTT
size: few; D: TRBD1; J: TRBJ1-4; V: TRBV7-2; CDR3: CASSRLHRGGEKLFF; DNA: TGTGCCAGCAGCCGTCTACACAGGGGAGGTGAAAAACTGTTTTTT
size: NA; D: TRBD1; J: TRBJ2-3; V: TRBV7-9; CDR3: CASSLMGQVGADTQYF; DNA: TGTGCCAGCAGCTTAATGGGACAGGTGGGAGCAGATACGCAGTATTTT
size: few; D: NA; J: TRBJ1-1; V: TRBV29-1; CDR3: CSAQTGGNTEAFF; DNA: TGCAGCGCCCAGACAGGAGGAAACACTGAAGCTTTCTTT
size: few; D: NA; J: TRBJ2-2; V: TRBV10-3; CDR3: CAISEVTVTGELFF; DNA: TGTGCCATCAGTGAGGTGACAGTAACCGGGGAGCTGTTTTTT
size: NA; D: NA; J: TRBJ2-7; V: TRBV18; CDR3: CASSPSQGINEQYF; DNA: TGTGCCAGCTCACCATCGCAGGGTATCAACGAGCAGTACTTC
size: few; D: NA; J: TRBJ1-2; V: TRBV14; CDR3: CASSRGGVTALVRLNYGYTF; DNA: TGTGCCAGCAGTCGCGGGGGGGTGACCGCCTTAGTTCGCCTCAACTATGGCTACACCTTC
size: few; D: TRBD1; J: TRBJ2-6; V: TRBV6-4; CDR3: CASSPGQTSGANVLTF; DNA: TGTGCCAGCAGTCCGGGACAGACCTCTGGGGCCAACGTCCTGACTTTC
size: few; D: TRBD2; J: TRBJ2-4; V: TRBV7-9; CDR3: CASSPLAGAKNIQYF; DNA: TGTGCCAGCAGCCCCCTAGCGGGTGCCAAAAACATTCAGTACTTC